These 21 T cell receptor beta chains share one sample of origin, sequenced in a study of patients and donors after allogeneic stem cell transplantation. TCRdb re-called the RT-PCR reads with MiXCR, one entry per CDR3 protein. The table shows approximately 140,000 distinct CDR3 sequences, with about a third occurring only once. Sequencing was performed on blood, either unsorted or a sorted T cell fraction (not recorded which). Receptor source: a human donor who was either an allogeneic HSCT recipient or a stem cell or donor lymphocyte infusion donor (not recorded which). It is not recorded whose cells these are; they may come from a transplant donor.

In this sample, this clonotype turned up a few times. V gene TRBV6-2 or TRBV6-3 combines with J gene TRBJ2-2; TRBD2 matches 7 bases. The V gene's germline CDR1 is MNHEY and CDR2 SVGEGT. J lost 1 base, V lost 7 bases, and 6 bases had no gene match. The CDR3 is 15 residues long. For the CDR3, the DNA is TGTGCCAGCACCCTCCCTAGCGGGAACACCGGGGAGCTGTTTTTT. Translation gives CASTLPSGNTGELFF.

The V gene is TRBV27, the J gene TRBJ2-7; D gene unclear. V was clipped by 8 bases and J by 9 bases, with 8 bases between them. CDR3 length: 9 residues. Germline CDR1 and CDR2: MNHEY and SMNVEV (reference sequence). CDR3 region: CASDWVQYV. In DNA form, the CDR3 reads TGTGCCAGCGACTGGGTGCAGTACGTC.

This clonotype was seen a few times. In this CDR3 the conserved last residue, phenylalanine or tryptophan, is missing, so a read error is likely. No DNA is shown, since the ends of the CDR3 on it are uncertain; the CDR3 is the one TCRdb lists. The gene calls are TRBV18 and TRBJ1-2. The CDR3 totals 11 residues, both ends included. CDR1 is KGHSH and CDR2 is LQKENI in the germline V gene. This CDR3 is CASSPPGRVQL.

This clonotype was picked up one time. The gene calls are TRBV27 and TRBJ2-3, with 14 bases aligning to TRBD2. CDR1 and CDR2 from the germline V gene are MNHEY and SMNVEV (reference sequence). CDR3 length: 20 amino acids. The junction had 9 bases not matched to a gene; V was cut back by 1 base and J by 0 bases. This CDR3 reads CASSLFPGTSGGFSTDTQYF. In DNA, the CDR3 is TGTGCCAGCAGTTTATTTCCAGGGACTAGCGGGGGCTTTAGCACAGATACGCAGTATTTT.

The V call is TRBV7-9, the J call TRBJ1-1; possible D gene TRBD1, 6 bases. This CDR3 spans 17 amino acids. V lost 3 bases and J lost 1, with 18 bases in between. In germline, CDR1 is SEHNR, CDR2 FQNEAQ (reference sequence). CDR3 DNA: TGTGCCAGCAGCTTGGGGGCCAGGGGCGCGGGGAACACTGAAGCTTTCTTT. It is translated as CASSLGARGAGNTEAFF.

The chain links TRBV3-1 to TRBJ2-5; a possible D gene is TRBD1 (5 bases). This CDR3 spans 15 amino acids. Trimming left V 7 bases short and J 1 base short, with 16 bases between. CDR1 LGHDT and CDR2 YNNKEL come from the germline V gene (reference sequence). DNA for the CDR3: TGTGCCAGCACCCGCACTGGGGCCTCCCAAGAGACCCAGTACTTC. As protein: CASTRTGASQETQYF.

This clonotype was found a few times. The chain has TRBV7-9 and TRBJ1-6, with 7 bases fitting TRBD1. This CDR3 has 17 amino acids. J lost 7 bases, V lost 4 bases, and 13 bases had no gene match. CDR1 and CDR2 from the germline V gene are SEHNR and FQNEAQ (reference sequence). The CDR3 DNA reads TGTGCCAGCAGCTCATTCCGGGACAGCCTACTCAATTCACCCCTCCACTTT. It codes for CASSSFRDSLLNSPLHF.

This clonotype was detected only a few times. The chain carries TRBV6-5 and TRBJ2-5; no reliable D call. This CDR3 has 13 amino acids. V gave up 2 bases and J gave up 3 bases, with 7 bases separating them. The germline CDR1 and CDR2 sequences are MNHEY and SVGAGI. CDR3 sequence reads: CASSYLWEETQYF. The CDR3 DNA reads TGTGCCAGCAGTTACCTCTGGGAAGAGACCCAGTACTTC.

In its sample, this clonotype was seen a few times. CDR3 in DNA: TGTGCCAGCAGTTTAGTACTCTCTGGAAACACCATATATTTT. Its translation: CASSLVLSGNTIYF. The chain is built from TRBV28 and TRBJ1-3; D gene unclear. Per the germline V gene, CDR1 is MDHEN and CDR2 is SYDVKM. The V and J ends lost 2 bases and 0 bases respectively, with 5 bases between them. The length of the CDR3 is 14 residues.

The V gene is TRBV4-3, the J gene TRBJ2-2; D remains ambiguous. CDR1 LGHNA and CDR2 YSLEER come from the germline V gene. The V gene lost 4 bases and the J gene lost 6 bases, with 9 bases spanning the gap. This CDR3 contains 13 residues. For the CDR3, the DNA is TGCGCCAGCAGCCCGCGCGGATCCGGGGAGCTGTTTTTT. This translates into CASSPRGSGELFF.

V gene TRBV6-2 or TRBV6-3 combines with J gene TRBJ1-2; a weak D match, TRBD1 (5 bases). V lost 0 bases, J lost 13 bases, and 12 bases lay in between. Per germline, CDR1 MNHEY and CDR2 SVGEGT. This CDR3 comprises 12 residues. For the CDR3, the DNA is TGTGCCAGCAGTTACTCCGGGACGGCGATCACCTTC. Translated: CASSYSGTAITF.

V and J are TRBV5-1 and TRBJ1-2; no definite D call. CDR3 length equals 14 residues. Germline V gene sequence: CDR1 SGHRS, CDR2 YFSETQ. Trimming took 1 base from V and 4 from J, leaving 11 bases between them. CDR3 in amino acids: CASSLFPGFYGYTF. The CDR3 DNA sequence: TGCGCCAGCAGCTTGTTCCCCGGGTTCTATGGCTACACCTTC.

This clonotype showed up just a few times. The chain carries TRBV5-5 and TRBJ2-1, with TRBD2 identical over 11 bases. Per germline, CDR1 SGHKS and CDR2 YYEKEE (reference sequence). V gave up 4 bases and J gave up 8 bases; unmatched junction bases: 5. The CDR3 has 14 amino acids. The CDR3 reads CASSLQLAGDEQFF. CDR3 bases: TGTGCCAGCAGCCTCCAACTAGCGGGGGATGAGCAGTTCTTC.

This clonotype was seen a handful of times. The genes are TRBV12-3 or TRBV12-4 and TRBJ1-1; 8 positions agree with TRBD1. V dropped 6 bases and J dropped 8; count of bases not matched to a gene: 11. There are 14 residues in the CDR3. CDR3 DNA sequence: TGTGCCAGCAGCCCGGCAGGGGGCGCATCCGAAGCTTTCTTT. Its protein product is CASSPAGGASEAFF.

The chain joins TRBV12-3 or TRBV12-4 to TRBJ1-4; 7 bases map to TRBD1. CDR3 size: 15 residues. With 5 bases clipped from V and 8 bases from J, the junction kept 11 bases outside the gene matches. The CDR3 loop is CASSPPGGGSEKLFF. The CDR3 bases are TGTGCCAGCAGTCCACCGGGAGGGGGCTCGGAAAAACTGTTTTTT.

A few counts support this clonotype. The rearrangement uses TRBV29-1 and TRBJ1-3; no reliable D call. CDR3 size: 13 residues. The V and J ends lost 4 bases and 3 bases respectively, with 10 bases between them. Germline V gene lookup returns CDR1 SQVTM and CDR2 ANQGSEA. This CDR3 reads CSVGNGIGNTIYF. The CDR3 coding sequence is TGCAGCGTTGGGAATGGAATTGGAAACACCATATATTTT.

CDR3 sequence reads: CASSQGAGWNTEAFF. The CDR3 DNA reads as TGCGCCAGCAGCCAAGGGGCAGGTTGGAACACTGAAGCTTTCTTT. J is TRBJ1-1 and V is TRBV4-3; no definite D call. This CDR3 region has 15 residues. Trimming took 1 base from V and 1 from J, leaving 10 bases between them. The germline CDR1 and CDR2 sequences are LGHNA and YSLEER.

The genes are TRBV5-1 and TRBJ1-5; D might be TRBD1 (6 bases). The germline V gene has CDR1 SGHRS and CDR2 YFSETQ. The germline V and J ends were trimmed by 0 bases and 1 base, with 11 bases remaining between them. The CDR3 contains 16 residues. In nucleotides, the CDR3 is TGCGCCAGCAGCTTGGCCGGTCAGGGGAGCAATCAGCCCCAGCATTTT. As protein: CASSLAGQGSNQPQHF.

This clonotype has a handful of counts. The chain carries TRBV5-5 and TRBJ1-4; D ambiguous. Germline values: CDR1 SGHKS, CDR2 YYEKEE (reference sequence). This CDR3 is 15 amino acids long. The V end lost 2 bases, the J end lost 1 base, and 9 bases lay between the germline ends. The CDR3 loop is CASSFAAITNEKLFF. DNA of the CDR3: TGTGCCAGCAGCTTCGCCGCCATAACTAATGAAAAACTGTTTTTT.

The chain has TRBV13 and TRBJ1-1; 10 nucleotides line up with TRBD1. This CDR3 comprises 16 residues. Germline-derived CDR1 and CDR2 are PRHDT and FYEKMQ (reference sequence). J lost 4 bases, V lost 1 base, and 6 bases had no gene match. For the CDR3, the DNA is TGTGCCAGCAGCTTAGCGCCCGGGACAGGGGCCACTGAAGCTTTCTTT. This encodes CASSLAPGTGATEAFF.

The CDR3 region is CASSRGTWAYEQYF. In DNA, the CDR3 is TGTGCCAGCAGCCGGGGCACCTGGGCTTACGAGCAGTACTTC. The gene calls are TRBV12-3 or TRBV12-4 and TRBJ2-7; D is tentatively TRBD1 or TRBD2 (5 bases each). The CDR3 is made up of 14 amino acids. Trimming pared 6 bases from V and 4 bases from J, leaving 16 bases between.